These 8 T cell receptor beta chains share one sample of origin, sequenced in a study of cytomegalovirus exposure and HLA in healthy donors (dated by TCRdb to about 2017). To prepare the library, the immunoSEQ multiplex PCR assay was applied. For the multiplex PCR, a mixture combining 60 forward primers for TCR Vbeta segments and 13 reverse primers for TCR Jbeta segments was used. Imported from immuneACCESS, the table was reduced by TCRdb to in-frame sequences with V and J called. These copies leave out some clones; in studies compared against another copy, an unresolved V gene accounts for under half, and the cause of the remainder is not known. A total of some 120,000 clones appear in this sample, under 20% of them only once. The ten largest clones represent 2.5% to 3% of the sample. The material sequenced was PBMCs. Receptor source: a female donor in good health and CMV-seropositive.

This clone was recorded a few times. The V gene is TRBV27, the J gene TRBJ1-1, with 8 nucleotides matching TRBD1. The CDR3 spans 14 residues. CDR1 and CDR2 from the germline V gene are MNHEY and SMNVEV (reference sequence). Trimming took 6 bases from V and 2 from J; bases not matched to a gene: 5. This chain's CDR3 is CASSTTGGNTEAFF. As DNA, the CDR3 is TGTGCCAGCAGCACCACAGGGGGTAACACTGAAGCTTTCTTT.

The chain has TRBV5-1 and TRBJ2-1, with 8 nucleotides matching TRBD2. In germline, CDR1 is SGHRS, CDR2 YFSETQ. This CDR3 spans 15 amino acids. Losses at the gene ends were 2 bases for V and 9 bases for J; bases not matched to a gene: 10. The CDR3 spells CASSLVPGLGIEQFF. CDR3 sequence (DNA): TGCGCCAGCAGCTTAGTACCGGGACTAGGGATTGAGCAGTTCTTC. Full variable domain (outside the CDR3, taken from reference TRBV5-1 and TRBJ2-1): KAGVTQTPRYLIKTRGQQVTLSCSPISGHRSVSWYQQTPGQGLQFLFEYFSETQRNKGNFPGRFSGRQFSNSRSEMNVSTLELGDSALYLCASSLVPGLGIEQFFGPGTRLTVL.

In this sample, this clone turned up a few times. The CDR3 nucleotides are TGTGCCAGCAGCATGCGACAGATCTATGGCTACACCTTC. Translating it yields CASSMRQIYGYTF. The rearrangement uses TRBV21-1 and TRBJ1-2; TRBD1 is the table's D call, not checked against the DNA. TRBV21-1 is designated a pseudogene. This CDR3 is 13 amino acids long.

The chain joins TRBV7-3 to TRBJ2-1, with 8 bases identical to TRBD1. The germline V gene has CDR1 SGHTA and CDR2 FQGTGA. This CDR3 contains 18 residues. V lost 5 bases, J lost 0 bases, and 12 bases stayed unmatched. The CDR3 region is CASSRTGGTTFSYNEQFF. The DNA of the CDR3 is TGTGCCAGCAGCCGAACAGGGGGGACAACTTTCTCCTACAATGAGCAGTTCTTC.

The gene calls are TRBV15 and TRBJ2-5; 9 bases fit TRBD1. The J call may be mistaken, given a closer DNA end match to TRBJ2-7. The CDR3 has 16 residues. Germline-derived CDR1 and CDR2 are LNHNV and YYDKDF (reference sequence). CDR3 in DNA: TGTGCCACCAGCAGAGATCTTCGGGGACAGGGCTACGAGCAGTACTTC. It codes for CATSRDLRGQGYEQYF.

The chain has TRBV28 and TRBJ2-3, with 11 bases identical to TRBD2. The length of the CDR3 is 17 residues. The germline CDR1 and CDR2 sequences are MDHEN and SYDVKM. J gave up 0 bases and V 5 bases, and 7 bases lay outside the gene matches. The CDR3 spells CASSPRLAGLSTDTQYF. Here the CDR3 DNA reads TGTGCCAGCAGTCCGCGACTAGCGGGATTGAGCACAGATACGCAGTATTTT.

The chain joins TRBV6-5 to TRBJ2-7, with 7 bases matching TRBD1. V was clipped by 6 bases and J by 3 bases; unmatched bases: 5. The CDR3 has 13 residues. In germline, CDR1 is MNHEY, CDR2 SVGAGI. DNA for the CDR3: TGTGCCAGCAGGACAGGGTGGGGCTACGAGCAGTACTTC. Translating it yields CASRTGWGYEQYF.

The V gene is TRBV27, the J gene TRBJ1-4, with D possibly TRBD1 on 6 matching bases. From germline, CDR1 is MNHEY and CDR2 SMNVEV (reference sequence). Trimming removed 5 bases at V and 8 bases at J, with 18 bases between. CDR3 length: 15 amino acids. Written as DNA, the CDR3 is TGTGCCAGCAGTCCCCAACAGGGAAATTACGAAAAACTGTTTTTT. Translation: CASSPQQGNYEKLFF. The variable domain in full, with the rest retrieved from reference TRBV27 and TRBJ1-4, is EAQVTQNPRYLITVTGKKLTVTCSQNMNHEYMSWYRQDPGLGLRQIYYSMNVEVTDKGDVPEGYKVSRKEKRNFPLILESPSPNQTSLYFCASSPQQGNYEKLFFGSGTQLSVL.